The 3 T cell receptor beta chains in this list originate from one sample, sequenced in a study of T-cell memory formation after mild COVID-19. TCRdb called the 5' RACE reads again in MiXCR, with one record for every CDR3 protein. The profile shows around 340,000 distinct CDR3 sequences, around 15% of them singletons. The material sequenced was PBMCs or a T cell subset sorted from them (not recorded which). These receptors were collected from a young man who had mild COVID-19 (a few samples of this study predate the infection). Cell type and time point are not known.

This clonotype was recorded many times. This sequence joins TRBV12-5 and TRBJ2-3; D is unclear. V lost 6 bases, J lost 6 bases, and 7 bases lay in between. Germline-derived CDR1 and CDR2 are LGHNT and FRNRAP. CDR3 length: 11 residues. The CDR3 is CASGLGDTQYF. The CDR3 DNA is TGTGCTAGTGGCCTCGGGGATACGCAGTATTTT.

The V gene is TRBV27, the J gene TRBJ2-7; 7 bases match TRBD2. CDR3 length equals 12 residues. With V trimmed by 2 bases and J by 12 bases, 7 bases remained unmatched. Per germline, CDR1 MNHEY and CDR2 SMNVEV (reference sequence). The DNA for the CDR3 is TGTGCCAGCAGTTTAATGGGGGGGGACCTGTACGTC. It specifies CASSLMGGDLYV.

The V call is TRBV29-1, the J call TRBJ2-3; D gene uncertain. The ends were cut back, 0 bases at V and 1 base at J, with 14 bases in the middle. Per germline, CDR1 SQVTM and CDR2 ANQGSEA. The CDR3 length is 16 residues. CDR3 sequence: CSVEDGANIGTDTQYF. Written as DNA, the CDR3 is TGCAGCGTTGAAGATGGCGCCAATATTGGCACAGATACGCAGTATTTT.